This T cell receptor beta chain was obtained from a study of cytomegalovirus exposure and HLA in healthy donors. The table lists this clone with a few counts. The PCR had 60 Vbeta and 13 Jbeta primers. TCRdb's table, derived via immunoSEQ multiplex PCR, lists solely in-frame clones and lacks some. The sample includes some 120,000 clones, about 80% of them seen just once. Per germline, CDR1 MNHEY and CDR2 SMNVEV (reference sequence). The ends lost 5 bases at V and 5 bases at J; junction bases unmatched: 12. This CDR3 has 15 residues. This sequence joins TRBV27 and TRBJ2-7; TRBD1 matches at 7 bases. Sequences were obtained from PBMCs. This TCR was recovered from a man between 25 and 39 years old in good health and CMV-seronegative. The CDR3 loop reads CASSQVTGSPHEQYF. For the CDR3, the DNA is TGTGCCAGCAGTCAAGTGACAGGGTCCCCCCACGAGCAGTACTTC.